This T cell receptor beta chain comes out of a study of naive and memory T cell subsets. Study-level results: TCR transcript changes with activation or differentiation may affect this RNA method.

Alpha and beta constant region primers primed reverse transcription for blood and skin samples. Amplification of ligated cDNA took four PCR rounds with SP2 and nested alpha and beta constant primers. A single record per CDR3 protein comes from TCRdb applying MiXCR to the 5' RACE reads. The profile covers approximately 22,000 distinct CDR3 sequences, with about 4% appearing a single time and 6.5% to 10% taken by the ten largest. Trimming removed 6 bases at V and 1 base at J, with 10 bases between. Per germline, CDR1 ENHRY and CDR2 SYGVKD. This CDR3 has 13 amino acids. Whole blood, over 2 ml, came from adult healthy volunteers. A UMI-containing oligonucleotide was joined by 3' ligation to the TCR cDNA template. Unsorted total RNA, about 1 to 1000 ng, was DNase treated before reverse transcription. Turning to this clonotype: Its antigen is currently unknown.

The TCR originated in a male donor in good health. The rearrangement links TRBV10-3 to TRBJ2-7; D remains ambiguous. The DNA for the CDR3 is TGTGCCATCAGACCCGACGGGTCCTACGAGCAGTACTTC. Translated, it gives CAIRPDGSYEQYF.